Reported below is one TCR beta chain. Its target is not known. The data are from a study of a mutant IDH1 vaccine in newly diagnosed glioma. As for the study in general: The earlier regimen, radiotherapy, temozolomide, or both, was most often both.

Libraries were prepared by immunoSEQ multiplex PCR; TCRdb keeps only in-frame clonotypes and omits some of them. The sample has tens of thousands of clones, approximately 80% seen once. This CDR3 region has 16 residues. Germline CDR1 MNHEY, CDR2 SVGAGI. V lost 2 bases to trimming and J lost 2 bases; unmatched junction nucleotides: 6. Described time point: week 47, end of study. In every dose of vaccine, 300 ug of mutant IDH1 20-mer peptide was given alongside topical imiquimod. The TCR sequence derives from a man aged 18 to 35 with glioma. Some clones in this sample may be carry-over from other donors' samples. The V gene is TRBV6-5, the J gene TRBJ2-7; 10 bases fit TRBD1. This material consisted of PBMCs, taken from a glioma patient whose treatment included an IDH1 peptide vaccine. Here the CDR3 DNA reads TGTGCCAGCAGTTACCCTTCAGGACAGGGGGCCTACGAGCAGTACTTC. This gives the protein CASSYPSGQGAYEQYF.